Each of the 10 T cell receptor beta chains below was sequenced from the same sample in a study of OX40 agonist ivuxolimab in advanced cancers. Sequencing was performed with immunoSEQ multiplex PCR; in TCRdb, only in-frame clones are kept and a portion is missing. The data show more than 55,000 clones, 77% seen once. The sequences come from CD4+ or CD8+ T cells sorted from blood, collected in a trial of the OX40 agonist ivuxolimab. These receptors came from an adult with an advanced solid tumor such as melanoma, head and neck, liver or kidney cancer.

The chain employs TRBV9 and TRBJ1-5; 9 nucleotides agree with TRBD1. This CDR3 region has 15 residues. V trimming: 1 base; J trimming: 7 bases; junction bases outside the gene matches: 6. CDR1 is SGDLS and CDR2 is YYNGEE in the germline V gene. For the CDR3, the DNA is TGTGCCAGCAGCGTATCGACAGGGGGAGGGCAGCCCCAGCATTTT. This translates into CASSVSTGGGQPQHF.

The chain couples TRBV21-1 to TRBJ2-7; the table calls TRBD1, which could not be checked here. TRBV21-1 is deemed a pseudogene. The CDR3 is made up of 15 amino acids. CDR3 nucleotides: TGTGCCAGCAGCACCCACAGGGGAAAAACCCACGAGCAGTACTTC. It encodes CASSTHRGKTHEQYF.

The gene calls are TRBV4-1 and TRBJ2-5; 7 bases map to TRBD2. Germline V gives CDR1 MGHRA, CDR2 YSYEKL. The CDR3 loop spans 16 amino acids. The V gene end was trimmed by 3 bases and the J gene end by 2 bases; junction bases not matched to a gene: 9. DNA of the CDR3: TGCGCCAGCAGCCAGCCGCGGGGGTCCAGACAAGAGACCCAGTACTTC. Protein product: CASSQPRGSRQETQYF.

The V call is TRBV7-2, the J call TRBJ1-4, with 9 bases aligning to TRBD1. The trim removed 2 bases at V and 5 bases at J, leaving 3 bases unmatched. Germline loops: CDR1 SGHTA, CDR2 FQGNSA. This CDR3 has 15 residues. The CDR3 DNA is TGTGCCAGCAGCTTATTCGGGACAGGGAATGAAAAACTGTTTTTT. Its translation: CASSLFGTGNEKLFF.

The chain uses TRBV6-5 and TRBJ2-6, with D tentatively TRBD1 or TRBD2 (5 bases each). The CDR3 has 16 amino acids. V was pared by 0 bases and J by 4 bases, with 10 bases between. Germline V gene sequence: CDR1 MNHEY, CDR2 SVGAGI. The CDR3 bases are TGTGCCAGCAGTTACTCCCGGGGCCCCGGGGCCAACGTCCTGACTTTC. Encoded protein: CASSYSRGPGANVLTF.

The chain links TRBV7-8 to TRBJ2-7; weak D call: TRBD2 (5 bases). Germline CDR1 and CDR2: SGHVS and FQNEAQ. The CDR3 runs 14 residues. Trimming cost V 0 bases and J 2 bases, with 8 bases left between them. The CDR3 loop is CASSLAGLPYEQYF. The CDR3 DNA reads TGTGCCAGCAGCTTAGCCGGACTCCCCTACGAGCAGTACTTC.

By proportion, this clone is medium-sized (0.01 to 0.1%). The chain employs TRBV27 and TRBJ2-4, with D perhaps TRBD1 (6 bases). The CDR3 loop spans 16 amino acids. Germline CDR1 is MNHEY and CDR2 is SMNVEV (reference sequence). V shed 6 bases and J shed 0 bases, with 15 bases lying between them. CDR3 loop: CASRPGQGIAKNIQYF. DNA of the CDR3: TGTGCCAGCAGGCCCGGCCAGGGGATAGCCAAAAACATTCAGTACTTC.

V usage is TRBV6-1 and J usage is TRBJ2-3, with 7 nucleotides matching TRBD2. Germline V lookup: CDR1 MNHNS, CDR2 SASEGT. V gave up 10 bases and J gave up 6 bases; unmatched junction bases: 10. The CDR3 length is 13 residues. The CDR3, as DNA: TGTGCCAACGCGGAGCGGGGAGTCGATACGCAGTATTTT. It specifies CANAERGVDTQYF.

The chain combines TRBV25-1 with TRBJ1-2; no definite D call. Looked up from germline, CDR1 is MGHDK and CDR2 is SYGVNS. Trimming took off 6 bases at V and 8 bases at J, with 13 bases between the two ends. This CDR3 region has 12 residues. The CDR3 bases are TGTGCCAGCAGACCGGGTCTGGGGGGCTACACCTTC. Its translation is CASRPGLGGYTF.

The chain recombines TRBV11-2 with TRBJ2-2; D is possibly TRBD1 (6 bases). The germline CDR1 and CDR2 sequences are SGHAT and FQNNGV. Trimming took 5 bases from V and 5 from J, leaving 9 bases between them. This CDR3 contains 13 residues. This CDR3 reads CASSKQGTGELFF. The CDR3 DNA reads TGTGCCAGCAGCAAACAGGGAACCGGGGAGCTGTTTTTT.